This T cell receptor (beta chain) was captured in a study of spatial heterogeneity in lung cancer. TCRdb reprocessed the 5' RACE reads via MiXCR and lists one record per CDR3 protein. The profile covers tens of thousands of distinct CDR3 sequences, with more than 10% appearing a single time and 35% to 45% taken by the ten largest. Time point specified: sample taken at primary tumor resection. Sample: PBMCs, taken at surgery. The TCR originated in a male donor with early-stage non-small cell lung cancer.

The CDR3 coding sequence is TGTGCCTGGACCAACTCTGGAAACACCATATATTTT. Protein product: CAWTNSGNTIYF. This chain links TRBV30 with TRBJ1-3; D call uncertain. Looked up from germline, CDR1 is GTSNPN and CDR2 is SVGIG (reference sequence). The CDR3 sequence is 12 residues long. V dropped 4 bases and J dropped 0 bases, with 4 bases sitting between them.